This TCR beta chain was recorded in a study of cytomegalovirus exposure and HLA in healthy donors. Sampled while nominally healthy, donors likely had unrecorded immune exposures. General study findings and limits: In vitro testing confirmed three CMV-associated chains as specific for CMV antigens.

A word on this clone: What it recognizes is unknown.

PCR was performed using 60 Vbeta and 13 Jbeta primers. The data were produced by immunoSEQ multiplex PCR, yet TCRdb's version contains in-frame clones alone and is incomplete. The repertoire consists of 100,000 to 150,000 clones, with around 72% occurring once and the leading ten covering about 1.5%. Per the germline V gene, CDR1 is LNHNV and CDR2 is YYDKDF (reference sequence). The trim removed 5 bases at V and 9 bases at J, leaving 10 bases unmatched. The length of the CDR3 is 14 residues. This receptor was identified in a woman aged 18-30 years in good health and CMV-seronegative. The chain is built from TRBV15 and TRBJ2-1; TRBD1 aligns across 7 bases. Sequenced material: PBMCs. CDR3 region: CATSSRTGSREQFF. The CDR3 nucleotides read TGTGCCACCAGCTCCCGGACAGGTTCTCGTGAGCAGTTCTTC.